This T cell receptor beta chain comes out of a study of blood T cell repertoires in COVID-19. Overall study: From T cells, B-cell-depleted T cells, or PBMCs came the material, which was cDNA or gDNA.

Data came from immunoSEQ multiplex PCR; TCRdb stores just in-frame clones and leaves some out. Of around 200,000 clones in the sample, roughly nine tenths are singletons; the top ten hold about 2%. The length of the CDR3 is 19 residues. Germline values: CDR1 ENHRY, CDR2 SYGVKD. V was pared by 4 bases and J by 0 bases, with 10 bases of the junction left unmatched. Specimen: peripheral blood. The TCR sequence derives from a woman aged 45-60 years with acute or convalescent COVID-19. The chain joins TRBV10-3 to TRBJ2-1, with 12 bases matching TRBD1. The CDR3 nucleotides are TGTGCCATCAGTGCCCCGGGACAGGGGGCTTTGAGCTCCTACAATGAGCAGTTCTTC. Protein: CAISAPGQGALSSYNEQFF.